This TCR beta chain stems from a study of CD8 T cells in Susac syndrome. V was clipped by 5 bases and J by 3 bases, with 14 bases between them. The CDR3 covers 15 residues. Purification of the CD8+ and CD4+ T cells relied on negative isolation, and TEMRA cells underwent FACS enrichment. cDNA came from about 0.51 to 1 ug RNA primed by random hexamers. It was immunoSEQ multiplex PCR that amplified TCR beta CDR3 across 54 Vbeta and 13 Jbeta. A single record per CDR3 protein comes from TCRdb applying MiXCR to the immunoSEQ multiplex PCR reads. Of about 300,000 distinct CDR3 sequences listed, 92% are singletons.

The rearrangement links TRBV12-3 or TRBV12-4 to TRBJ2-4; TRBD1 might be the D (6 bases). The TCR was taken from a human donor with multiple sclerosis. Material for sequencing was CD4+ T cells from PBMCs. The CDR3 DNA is TGTGCCAGCAGTAGTACAGGGTTGGGCAAAAACATTCAGTACTTC. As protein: CASSSTGLGKNIQYF.